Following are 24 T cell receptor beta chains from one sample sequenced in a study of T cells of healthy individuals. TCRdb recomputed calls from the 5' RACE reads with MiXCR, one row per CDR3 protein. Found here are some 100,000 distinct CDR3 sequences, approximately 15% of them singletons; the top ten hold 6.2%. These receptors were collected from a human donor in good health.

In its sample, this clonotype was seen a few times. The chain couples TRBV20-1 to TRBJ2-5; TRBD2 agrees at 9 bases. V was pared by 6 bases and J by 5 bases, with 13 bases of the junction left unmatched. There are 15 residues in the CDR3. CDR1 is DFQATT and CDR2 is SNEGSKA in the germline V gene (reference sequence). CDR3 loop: CSATGSREGPETQYF. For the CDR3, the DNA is TGCAGTGCCACCGGATCGCGGGAGGGCCCGGAGACCCAGTACTTC.

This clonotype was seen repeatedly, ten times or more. The CDR3, as DNA: TGTGCCACCCGTGGACGGGGGGGGGCCGCCGCTATGAACACTGAAGCTTTCTTT. Amino acid sequence: CATRGRGGAAAMNTEAFF. The chain joins TRBV10-3 to TRBJ1-1; possibly TRBD1 for D (6 bases). Germline assignment: CDR1 ENHRY and CDR2 SYGVKD. The CDR3 length is 18 residues. Trimming cost V 10 bases and J 0 bases, with 27 bases left between them.

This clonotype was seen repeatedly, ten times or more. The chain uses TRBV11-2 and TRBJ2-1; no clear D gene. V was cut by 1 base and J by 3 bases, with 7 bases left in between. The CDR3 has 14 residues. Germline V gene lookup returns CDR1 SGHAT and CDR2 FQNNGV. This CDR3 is CASSLGVNYNEQFF. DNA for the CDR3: TGTGCCAGCAGCTTAGGTGTGAACTACAATGAGCAGTTCTTC.

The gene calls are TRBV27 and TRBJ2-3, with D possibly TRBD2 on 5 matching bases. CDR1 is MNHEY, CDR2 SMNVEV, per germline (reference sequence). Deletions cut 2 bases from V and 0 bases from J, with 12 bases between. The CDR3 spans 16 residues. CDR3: CASSLARGFSTDTQYF. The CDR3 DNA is TGTGCCAGCAGTTTAGCGCGCGGGTTTAGCACAGATACGCAGTATTTT.

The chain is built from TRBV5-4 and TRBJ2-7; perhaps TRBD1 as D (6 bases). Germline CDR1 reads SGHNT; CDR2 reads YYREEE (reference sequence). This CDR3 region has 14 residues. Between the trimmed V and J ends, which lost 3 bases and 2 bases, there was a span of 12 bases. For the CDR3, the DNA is TGTGCCAGCAGCTCAGGGGATAGGCCCTACGAGCAGTACTTC. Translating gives CASSSGDRPYEQYF.

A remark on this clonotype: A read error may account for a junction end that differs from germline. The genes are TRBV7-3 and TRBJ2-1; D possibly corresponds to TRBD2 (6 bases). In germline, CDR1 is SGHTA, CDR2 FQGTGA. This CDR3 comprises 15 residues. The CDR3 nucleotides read TGTGCCAGCAGCTTATTGGGCGGGGAGTACAATCAGCAGTTCTTC. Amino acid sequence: CASSLLGGEYNQQFF.

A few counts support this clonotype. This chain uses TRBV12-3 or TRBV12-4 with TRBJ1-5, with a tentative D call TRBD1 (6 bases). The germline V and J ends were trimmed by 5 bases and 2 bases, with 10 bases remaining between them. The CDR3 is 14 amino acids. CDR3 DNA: TGTGCCAGCAGTCTACAGGGTCGCAATCAGCCCCAGCATTTT. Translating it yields CASSLQGRNQPQHF.

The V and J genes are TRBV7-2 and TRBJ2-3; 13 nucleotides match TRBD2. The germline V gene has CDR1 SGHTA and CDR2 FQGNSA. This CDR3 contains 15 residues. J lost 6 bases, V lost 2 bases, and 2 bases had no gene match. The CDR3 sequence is CASSLRLAGGDTQYF. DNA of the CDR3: TGTGCCAGCAGCTTAAGACTAGCGGGAGGTGATACGCAGTATTTT.

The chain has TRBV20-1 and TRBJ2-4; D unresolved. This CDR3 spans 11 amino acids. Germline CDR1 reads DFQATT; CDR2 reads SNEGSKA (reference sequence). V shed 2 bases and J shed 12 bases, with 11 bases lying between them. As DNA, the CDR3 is TGCAGTGCTAGACCGGACGCGAGTCAGTACTTC. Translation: CSARPDASQYF.

The CDR3 DNA reads as TGCGCCAGCAGCCAAGCGGAGGGAGTTAGCACAGATACGCAGTATTTT. This encodes CASSQAEGVSTDTQYF. The chain recombines TRBV4-3 with TRBJ2-3; maybe TRBD2 (6 bases). The CDR3 extends over 16 amino acids. Trimming left V 1 base short and J 0 bases short, with 11 bases between. Germline lookup yields CDR1 LGHNA and CDR2 YSLEER.

This CDR3 reads CSARDGDRAAETQYF. The CDR3 DNA reads as TGCAGTGCTAGAGATGGGGACAGGGCTGCGGAGACCCAGTACTTC. The chain couples TRBV20-1 to TRBJ2-5, with 9 bases fitting TRBD1. The CDR3 runs to 15 residues. Unmatched junction bases numbered 7, after V lost 0 bases and J lost 5 bases. CDR1 is DFQATT, CDR2 SNEGSKA, per germline (reference sequence).

This CDR3 reads CASSRGLAETGTQYF. The CDR3 coding sequence is TGTGCCAGCAGCCGGGGACTAGCGGAAACCGGTACGCAGTATTTT. This sequence joins TRBV7-8 and TRBJ2-3, with TRBD2 matching 11 bases. Losses at the gene ends were 5 bases for V and 8 bases for J; bases not matched to a gene: 9. CDR3 length equals 15 residues. CDR1 and CDR2 from the germline V gene are SGHVS and FQNEAQ.

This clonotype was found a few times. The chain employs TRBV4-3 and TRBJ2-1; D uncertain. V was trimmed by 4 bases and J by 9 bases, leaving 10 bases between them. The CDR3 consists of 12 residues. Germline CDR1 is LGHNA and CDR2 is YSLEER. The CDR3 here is CASSRMTGEQFF. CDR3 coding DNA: TGCGCCAGCAGCCGAATGACTGGTGAGCAGTTCTTC.

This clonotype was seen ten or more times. CDR3 region: CATSDRGQAEAFF. DNA for the CDR3: TGTGCCACCAGTGACCGTGGACAGGCCGAAGCTTTCTTT. The chain joins TRBV24-1 to TRBJ1-1; 7 bases fit TRBD1. The CDR3 is made up of 13 amino acids. Germline lookup yields CDR1 KGHDR and CDR2 SFDVKD. V lost 4 bases to trimming and J lost 8 bases; unmatched junction nucleotides: 6.

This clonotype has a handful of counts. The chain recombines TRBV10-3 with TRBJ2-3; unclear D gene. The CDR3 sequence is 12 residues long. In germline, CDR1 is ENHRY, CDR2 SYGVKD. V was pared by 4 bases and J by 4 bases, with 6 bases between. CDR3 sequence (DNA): TGTGCCATCAGTGGTGGATCAGATACGCAGTATTTT. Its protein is CAISGGSDTQYF.

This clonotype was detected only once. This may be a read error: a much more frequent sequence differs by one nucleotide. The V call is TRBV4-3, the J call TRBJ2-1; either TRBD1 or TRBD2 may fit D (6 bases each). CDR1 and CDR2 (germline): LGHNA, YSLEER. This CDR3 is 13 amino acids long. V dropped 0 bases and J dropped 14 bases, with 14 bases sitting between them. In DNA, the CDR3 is TGCGCCAGCAGCCAAGATTGGGGGGCAGGCGAGTTCTTC. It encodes CASSQDWGAGEFF.

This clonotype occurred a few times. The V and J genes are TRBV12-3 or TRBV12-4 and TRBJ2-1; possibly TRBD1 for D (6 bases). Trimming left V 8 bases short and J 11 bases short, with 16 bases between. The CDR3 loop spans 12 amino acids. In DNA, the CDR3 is TGTGCCAGCGGATCGGACAGATTGAAGCAGTTCTTC. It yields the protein CASGSDRLKQFF.

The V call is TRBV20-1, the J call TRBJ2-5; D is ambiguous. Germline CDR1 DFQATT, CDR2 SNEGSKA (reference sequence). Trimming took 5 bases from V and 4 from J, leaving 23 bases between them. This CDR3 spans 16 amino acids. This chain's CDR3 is CSASIPENSLRETQYF. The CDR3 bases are TGCAGTGCTTCCATTCCCGAGAACAGTTTACGAGAGACCCAGTACTTC.

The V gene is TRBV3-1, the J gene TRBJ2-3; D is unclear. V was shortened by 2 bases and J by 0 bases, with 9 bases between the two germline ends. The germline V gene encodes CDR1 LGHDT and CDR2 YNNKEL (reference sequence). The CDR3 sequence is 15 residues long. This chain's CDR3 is CASSQRTVSTDTQYF. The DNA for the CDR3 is TGTGCCAGCAGCCAACGGACGGTGAGCACAGATACGCAGTATTTT.

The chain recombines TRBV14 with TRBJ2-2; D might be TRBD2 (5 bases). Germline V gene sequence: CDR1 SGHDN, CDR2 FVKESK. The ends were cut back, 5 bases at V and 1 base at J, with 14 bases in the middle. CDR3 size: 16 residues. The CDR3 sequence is CASSGWASRNTGELFF. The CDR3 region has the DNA TGTGCCAGCAGCGGCTGGGCTAGCAGGAACACCGGGGAGCTGTTTTTT.

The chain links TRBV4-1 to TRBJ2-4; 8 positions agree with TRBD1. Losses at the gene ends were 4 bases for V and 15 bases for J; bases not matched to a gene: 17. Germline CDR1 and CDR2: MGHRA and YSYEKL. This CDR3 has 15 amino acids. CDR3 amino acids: CASSPNIGTGYLRYF. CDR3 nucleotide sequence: TGCGCCAGCAGCCCCAATATCGGGACAGGATATCTGCGGTACTTC.

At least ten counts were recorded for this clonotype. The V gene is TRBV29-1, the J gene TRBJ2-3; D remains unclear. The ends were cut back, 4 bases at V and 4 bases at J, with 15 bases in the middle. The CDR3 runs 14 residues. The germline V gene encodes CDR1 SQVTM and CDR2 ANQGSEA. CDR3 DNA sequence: TGCAGCGTTGTAACGGACCTCAACCCAGATACGCAGTATTTT. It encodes CSVVTDLNPDTQYF.

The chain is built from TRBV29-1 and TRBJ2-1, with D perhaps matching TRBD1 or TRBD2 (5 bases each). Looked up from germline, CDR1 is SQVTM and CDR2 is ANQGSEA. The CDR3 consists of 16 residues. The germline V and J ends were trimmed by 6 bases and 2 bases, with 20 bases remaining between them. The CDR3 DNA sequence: TGCAGCGTCAATCTGGTGAGGGGTTTAACCTACAATGAGCAGTTCTTC. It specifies CSVNLVRGLTYNEQFF.

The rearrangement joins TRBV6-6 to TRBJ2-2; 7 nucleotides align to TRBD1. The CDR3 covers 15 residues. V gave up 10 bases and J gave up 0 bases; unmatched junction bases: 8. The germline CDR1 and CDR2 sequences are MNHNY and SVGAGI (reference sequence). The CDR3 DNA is TGTGCCACCGAACTAGGGGGCCCGAACACCGGGGAGCTGTTTTTT. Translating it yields CATELGGPNTGELFF.